This entry lists 15 T cell receptor beta chains sequenced from one sample in a study of vaccination and CD4 T cells after COVID-19. Sequencing of the DNA from cultured CD4+ T cells was carried out with the Oncomine TCR Beta short-read assay. MiXCR, run by TCRdb on the PCR reads, gives a single entry per CDR3 protein. The sample holds some 13,000 distinct CDR3 sequences, approximately 58% seen once. As to treatment: approximately nine-day PBMC culture with coronavirus spike peptide pools or control peptides (ViraFEST assay). No antigens are known for them. The source material was CD4+ T cells from blood, cultured in vitro, sampled before SARS-CoV-2 vaccination. Receptor source: a human donor who had recovered from COVID-19.

The chain employs TRBV7-3 and TRBJ2-3; D might be TRBD1 (5 bases). Germline V lookup: CDR1 SGHTA, CDR2 FQGTGA. The CDR3 is 13 residues long. V dropped 2 bases and J dropped 8 bases, with 11 bases sitting between them. The CDR3 DNA is TGTGCCAGCAGCTTATCGCTTCAGGGTACGCAGTATTTT. This translates into CASSLSLQGTQYF. Filled out from reference TRBV7-3 and TRBJ2-3, the complete variable domain reads GAGVSQTPSNKVTEKGKYVELRCDPISGHTALYWYRQSLGQGPEFLIYFQGTGAADDSGLPNDRFFAVRPEGSVSTLKIQRTERGDSAVYLCASSLSLQGTQYFGPGTRLTVL.

This clonotype was seen more than once but under ten times. V gene TRBV15 combines with J gene TRBJ1-5; D call uncertain. This CDR3 spans 17 amino acids. The ends were cut back, 0 bases at V and 2 bases at J, with 14 bases in the middle. Germline CDR1 is LNHNV and CDR2 is YYDKDF (reference sequence). The CDR3: CATSRDLAIGGNQPQHF. In nucleotides, the CDR3 is TGTGCCACCAGCAGAGATCTGGCCATCGGGGGCAATCAGCCCCAGCATTTT.

This chain uses TRBV7-2 with TRBJ2-5, with D unresolved. CDR1 SGHTA and CDR2 FQGNSA come from the germline V gene. The V gene lost 5 bases and the J gene lost 5 bases, with 6 bases spanning the gap. This CDR3 region has 11 residues. The CDR3 DNA reads TGTGCCAGCAGCGAACAGGAGACCCAGTACTTC. This sequence encodes CASSEQETQYF.

The table lists this clonotype with a few counts. The CDR3 protein is CASSERPGNQPQHF. For the CDR3, the DNA is TGTGCCAGCAGTGAAAGGCCGGGCAATCAGCCCCAGCATTTT. This chain uses TRBV2 with TRBJ1-5, with D hard to call. In germline, CDR1 is SNHLY, CDR2 FYNNEI. There are 14 residues in the CDR3. V was trimmed by 2 bases and J by 2 bases, leaving 7 bases between them.

The chain carries TRBV10-3 and TRBJ1-2, with 12 bases fitting TRBD1. This CDR3 has 16 amino acids. The J segment lost 2 bases and the V segment lost 3 bases, leaving 4 bases of the junction unmatched. Germline V gene data show CDR1 as ENHRY and CDR2 as SYGVKD. The CDR3 bases are TGTGCCATCAGTGAAGGGACAGGGGGCGACAACTATGGCTACACCTTC. It is translated as CAISEGTGGDNYGYTF.

The rearrangement links TRBV5-3 to TRBJ1-5; no clear D. TRBV5-3 is an ORF, and what it does is uncertain. CDR3 length equals 11 residues. With 4 bases removed from V and 3 bases from J, the gap between germline ends came to 2 bases. This CDR3 reads CARSPNQPQHF. The CDR3 DNA is TGTGCCAGAAGCCCCAATCAGCCCCAGCATTTT.

Only a few counts were recorded for this clonotype. The V gene is TRBV28, the J gene TRBJ2-7; 7 bases agree with TRBD2. The CDR3 is 16 amino acids. The germline gives CDR1 MDHEN, CDR2 SYDVKM. The V segment lost 7 bases and the J segment 2 bases; nucleotides outside the gene matches: 14. CDR3 nucleotides: TGTGCCAGCACCGTCACGGCGGGAGAAGCTCCCTACGAGCAGTACTTC. Translated: CASTVTAGEAPYEQYF.

The V and J genes are TRBV7-8 and TRBJ2-3, with TRBD2 matching 10 bases. The germline CDR1 and CDR2 sequences are SGHVS and FQNEAQ. CDR3 length: 14 amino acids. The V and J ends lost 5 bases and 10 bases, in that order; junction bases with no gene match: 9. CDR3 residues: CASSIGLAEGAQYF. CDR3 in DNA: TGTGCCAGCAGCATCGGACTAGCGGAAGGTGCGCAGTATTTT.

This sequence joins TRBV12-3 or TRBV12-4 and TRBJ2-1, with 9 bases identical to TRBD2. V trimming: 7 bases; J trimming: 3 bases; junction bases outside the gene matches: 7. The CDR3 has 15 amino acids. CDR3 residues: CASIPRLAVYNEQFF. CDR3 in DNA: TGTGCCAGCATCCCCCGACTAGCGGTCTACAATGAGCAGTTCTTC.

V usage is TRBV28 and J usage is TRBJ1-2; 8 bases line up with TRBD1. CDR1 MDHEN and CDR2 SYDVKM come from the germline V gene. V was pared by 6 bases and J by 4 bases, with 10 bases of the junction left unmatched. The CDR3 length is 15 residues. The CDR3 protein is CASSSIQGAVYGYTF. In DNA, the CDR3 is TGTGCCAGCAGCTCAATTCAGGGGGCGGTCTATGGCTACACCTTC.

V is TRBV7-9 and J is TRBJ2-7; D remains ambiguous. The CDR3 runs 16 residues. Between the trimmed V and J ends, which lost 1 base and 6 bases, there was a span of 19 bases. Germline-derived CDR1 and CDR2 are SEHNR and FQNEAQ (reference sequence). CDR3 residues: CASSLVWRGTASEQYF. For the CDR3, the DNA is TGTGCCAGCAGCTTAGTATGGCGAGGCACGGCCAGCGAGCAGTACTTC.

This clonotype has only one observation. The chain combines TRBV6-2 or TRBV6-3 with TRBJ2-2, with 8 bases aligning to TRBD1. Per the germline V gene, CDR1 is MNHEY and CDR2 is SVGEGT. The V and J ends lost 7 bases and 3 bases, in that order; junction bases with no gene match: 10. The CDR3 has 16 residues. The CDR3 nucleotides read TGTGCCAGCACTATGACTGGACAGGGAGACACCGGGGAGCTGTTTTTT. It encodes CASTMTGQGDTGELFF.

The chain is built from TRBV10-3 and TRBJ1-4; 7 bases agree with TRBD1. Germline CDR1 and CDR2: ENHRY and SYGVKD. This CDR3 is built from 14 residues. J lost 7 bases, V lost 2 bases, and 4 bases had no gene match. CDR3 DNA: TGTGCCATCAGTGAGACAGGGGAGGGTGAAAAACTGTTTTTT. Amino acids: CAISETGEGEKLFF.

The table lists this clonotype with a few counts. V gene TRBV20-1 combines with J gene TRBJ2-1; 8 positions match TRBD2. The germline gives CDR1 DFQATT, CDR2 SNEGSKA (reference sequence). This CDR3 is built from 15 residues. With 4 bases clipped from V and 5 bases from J, the junction kept 10 bases outside the gene matches. The CDR3 nucleotides read TGCAGTGCTACCAGACCCGGGAGGGCCAACAATGAGCAGTTCTTC. It translates to CSATRPGRANNEQFF.

The V call is TRBV7-2, the J call TRBJ2-7, with TRBD2 as a possible D gene (8 bases). Germline V lookup: CDR1 SGHTA, CDR2 FQGNSA. The CDR3 is 19 residues long. V gave up 3 bases and J gave up 2 bases, with 26 bases separating them. The CDR3 bases are TGTGCCAGCAGCTTTCGGTCAGGGGGGGGACTAGTTGGCACCTACGAGCAGTACTTC. Its protein product is CASSFRSGGGLVGTYEQYF. The complete variable domain, with remaining parts taken from reference TRBV7-2 and TRBJ2-7, reads GAGVSQSPSNKVTEKGKDVELRCDPISGHTALYWYRQSLGQGLEFLIYFQGNSAPDKSGLPSDRFSAERTGGSVSTLTIQRTQQEDSAVYLCASSFRSGGGLVGTYEQYFGPGTRLTVT.